The entry below gives a single TCR beta chain sequence along with its context. Its antigen is unidentified. Trimming stripped 0 bases from V and 5 bases from J, with 20 bases between. This CDR3 is built from 17 residues. Germline V gene lookup returns CDR1 KGHSH and CDR2 LQKENI. This record belongs to a study of T-cell reconstitution after alpha-beta-depleted transplantation in children. General study findings and limits: As was reported, about two months after transplant, alpha-beta T cells came from several hundred expanded graft clones. Newly generated T cells supplied most T-cell counts and diversity one year post-transplant. At day 60, the high TCRbeta diversity found in some patients originated from recipient T cells and thymic progenitors that had survived.

TCRbeta library preparation incorporated unique molecular identifiers. Using its own MiXCR run on the PCR reads, TCRdb lists one record per CDR3 protein. This sample has 70,000 or so distinct CDR3 sequences, with about a tenth found just once. The sample consisted of PBMCs, taken before TCRalphabeta/CD19-depleted stem cell transplant. This chain uses TRBV18 with TRBJ2-7, with D possibly being TRBD1 (7 bases). The sequence was collected from a boy younger than 18 with acute myeloid leukemia, due to receive a stem cell transplant. The DNA of the CDR3 is TGTGCCAGCTCACCACCACCATCCCAGGGGGGATTGAACGAGCAGTACTTC. This encodes CASSPPPSQGGLNEQYF.